This passage covers 25 T cell receptor beta chains from one sample sequenced in a study of T cells in Graves' hyperthyroidism and ophthalmopathy. From RNA transcripts, TCR beta CDR3 regions were amplified. First-round RT-PCR with HTBI primers amplified the TCR CDR3 region. TCRdb re-called the multiplex PCR reads with MiXCR, one entry per CDR3 protein. The sample includes a few hundred thousand distinct CDR3 sequences, 14% to 15% of them seen just once. Sequencing used blood. The receptors here all came from a woman younger than 45 with Graves' hyperthyroidism.

This clonotype was counted ten times or more. V and J are TRBV10-3 and TRBJ2-3; 9 nucleotides align to TRBD1. V trimming: 10 bases; J trimming: 3 bases; junction bases outside the gene matches: 8. The germline gives CDR1 ENHRY, CDR2 SYGVKD. The CDR3 contains 14 residues. The CDR3 DNA is TGTGCCACCGGCTTGGACAGGGGAACAGATACGCAGTATTTT. Translation: CATGLDRGTDTQYF.

The table lists this clonotype with many counts. This chain connects TRBV20-1 to TRBJ2-3; unclear D gene. The CDR3 contains 13 residues. The germline CDR1 and CDR2 sequences are DFQATT and SNEGSKA (reference sequence). The V end lost 6 bases, the J end lost 3 bases, and 13 bases lay between the germline ends. CDR3 sequence: CSAPVGTTDTQYF. The CDR3 DNA sequence: TGCAGTGCCCCGGTGGGTACAACAGATACGCAGTATTTT.

This clonotype was found many times. The chain combines TRBV5-1 with TRBJ2-1; TRBD1 agrees at 7 bases. CDR3 length equals 18 residues. The germline V gene has CDR1 SGHRS and CDR2 YFSETQ. V lost 0 bases, J lost 6 bases, and 15 bases stayed unmatched. This CDR3 reads CASSLGPLLRGLGNEQFF. CDR3 nucleotides: TGCGCCAGCAGCTTGGGGCCATTACTCAGGGGGTTAGGCAATGAGCAGTTCTTC.

This clonotype was counted a few times. The chain combines TRBV6-1 with TRBJ2-7; 7 bases align to TRBD2. Germline assignment: CDR1 MNHNS and CDR2 SASEGT. CDR3 length: 15 residues. V trimming: 6 bases; J trimming: 3 bases; junction bases outside the gene matches: 11. The CDR3 DNA reads as TGTGCCAGCAGCCCCCTCGCGGCTAGCGGCTACGAGCAGTACTTC. Translation: CASSPLAASGYEQYF.

The chain is built from TRBV3-1 and TRBJ2-1, with D possibly being TRBD2 (6 bases). The germline CDR1 and CDR2 sequences are LGHDT and YNNKEL (reference sequence). The CDR3 is 14 amino acids. Trimming shortened V by 7 bases and J by 6 bases, and 16 bases separated the two germline ends. CDR3 region: CASTVSGVSNEQFF. The CDR3 DNA sequence: TGTGCCAGCACCGTATCGGGAGTATCCAATGAGCAGTTCTTC.

The CDR3 sequence is CASSPTGLYNSPLHF. CDR3 sequence (DNA): TGTGCCAGCAGCCCGACAGGGTTGTATAATTCACCCCTCCACTTT. The J gene is TRBJ1-6, the V gene TRBV7-9; TRBD1 matches at 7 bases. This CDR3 region has 15 residues. The ends lost 5 bases at V and 4 bases at J; junction bases unmatched: 5. Germline lookup yields CDR1 SEHNR and CDR2 FQNEAQ (reference sequence).

This clonotype was recorded many times. V usage is TRBV6-1 and J usage is TRBJ2-1; D not certain. The CDR3 covers 18 residues. V shed 5 bases and J shed 3 bases, with 23 bases lying between them. Looked up from germline, CDR1 is MNHNS and CDR2 is SASEGT. CDR3 in amino acids: CASSSTSTRLANYNEQFF. CDR3 bases: TGTGCCAGCAGTTCCACAAGCACCCGACTCGCGAACTACAATGAGCAGTTCTTC.

The table lists this clonotype with many counts. The genes are TRBV6-1 and TRBJ2-1; possible D gene TRBD2, 6 bases. The ends were cut back, 5 bases at V and 7 bases at J, with 15 bases in the middle. Germline CDR1 and CDR2: MNHNS and SASEGT. The CDR3 covers 14 residues. CDR3 residues: CASSYGLAKNEQFF. The CDR3 nucleotides are TGTGCCAGCAGTTACGGGCTAGCGAAGAATGAGCAGTTCTTC.

This clonotype was observed a few times. CDR3 region: CASSPETNEQFF. CDR3 nucleotides: TGTGCCAGCAGCCCCGAGACGAATGAGCAGTTCTTC. The rearrangement links TRBV7-9 to TRBJ2-1; D unclear. From germline, CDR1 is SEHNR and CDR2 FQNEAQ (reference sequence). V shed 5 bases and J shed 7 bases, with 9 bases lying between them. This CDR3 contains 12 residues.

This clonotype was observed a few times. This may stem from a read error, because a much larger clone lies one nucleotide away. The rearrangement joins TRBV11-2 to TRBJ2-1, with 10 bases aligning to TRBD2. This CDR3 region has 17 residues. CDR1 is SGHAT and CDR2 is FQNNGV in the germline V gene. CDR3 coding DNA: TGTGACAGCAGCTTAGGGGCTAGCGGGAGATCCTACAATGAGCAGTTCTTC. Translated, it gives CDSSLGASGRSYNEQFF. The variable domain in full, with the rest retrieved from reference TRBV11-2 and TRBJ2-1, is EAGVAQSPRYKIIEKRQSVAFWCNPISGHATLYWYQQILGQGPKLLIQFQNNGVVDDSQLPKDRFSAERLKGVDSTLKIQPAKLEDSAVYLCDSSLGASGRSYNEQFFGPGTRLTVL.

In its sample, this clonotype was seen once. This may stem from a read error, because a much larger clone lies one nucleotide away. V and J are TRBV7-8 and TRBJ2-7, with TRBD2 matching over 11 bases. The CDR3 contains 19 residues. V shed 5 bases and J 1 base; nucleotides not matched to a gene: 16. The germline gives CDR1 SGHVS, CDR2 FQNEAQ. The CDR3, as DNA: TGTGCCAGCAGCCTTGGGTCGACTAGCGGGACTACTGGGTCCTACGAGCAGTACTTC. This encodes CASSLGSTSGTTGSYEQYF. Looking up the rest from reference TRBV7-8 and TRBJ2-7 gives the full variable domain: GAGVSQSPRYKVAKRGQDVALRCDPISGHVSLFWYQQALGQGPEFLTYFQNEAQLDKSGLPSDRFFAERPEGSVSTLKIQRTQQEDSAVYLCASSLGSTSGTTGSYEQYFGPGTRLTVT.

The table lists this clonotype with a few counts. The chain is built from TRBV11-2 and TRBJ1-1; D remains ambiguous. Germline V CDR1 and CDR2: SGHAT, FQNNGV. Between the trimmed V and J ends, which lost 6 bases and 7 bases, there was a span of 12 bases. This CDR3 is 12 amino acids long. DNA of the CDR3: TGTGCCAGCAGGAAAGACGAGATTGAAGCTTTCTTT. Amino acids: CASRKDEIEAFF.

In DNA form, the CDR3 reads TGTGCCAGCAGCTTAGTTCCAACGAACACCGGGGAGCTGTTTTTT. The encoded protein is CASSLVPTNTGELFF. The rearrangement uses TRBV11-2 and TRBJ2-2; D is undetermined. Trimming took off 1 base at V and 0 bases at J, with 6 bases between the two ends. The germline V gene has CDR1 SGHAT and CDR2 FQNNGV. The CDR3 length is 15 residues.

The chain is built from TRBV5-8 and TRBJ2-7; D gene ambiguous. Germline CDR1 reads SGHTS; CDR2 reads YDEGEE. The CDR3 runs 14 residues. Between the trimmed V and J ends, which lost 2 bases and 0 bases, there was a span of 9 bases. CDR3 loop: CASSLEESSYEQYF. Here the CDR3 DNA reads TGTGCCAGCAGCTTAGAGGAGAGCTCCTACGAGCAGTACTTC.

Ten or more counts support this clonotype. The chain couples TRBV29-1 to TRBJ2-1; D uncertain. V was trimmed by 2 bases and J by 6 bases, leaving 8 bases between them. The CDR3 is 12 residues long. CDR1 and CDR2 from the germline V gene are SQVTM and ANQGSEA. The CDR3, as DNA: TGCAGCGTTGAAAGGGTACGCAATGAGCAGTTCTTC. Protein: CSVERVRNEQFF.

The table lists this clonotype with many counts. V gene TRBV6-2 or TRBV6-3 combines with J gene TRBJ2-3; TRBD2 agrees at 7 bases. The CDR3 totals 14 residues. Trimming removed 6 bases from V and 2 bases from J; junction bases left unmatched: 5. Germline V gene data show CDR1 as MNHEY and CDR2 as SVGEGT. The chain's CDR3 is CASRNGLVTDTQYF. The CDR3 nucleotides read TGTGCCAGCAGAAACGGACTAGTCACAGATACGCAGTATTTT.

This clonotype was recorded a few times. The rearrangement joins TRBV25-1 to TRBJ1-1; 7 positions match TRBD1. J lost 4 bases, V lost 8 bases, and 13 bases had no gene match. CDR3 length equals 15 residues. Germline CDR1 is MGHDK and CDR2 is SYGVNS. In DNA form, the CDR3 reads TGTGCCAGCCGTCGGGCACAGGGGAGTTTCACTGAAGCTTTCTTT. Its translation: CASRRAQGSFTEAFF.

This clonotype was counted at least ten times. The chain joins TRBV11-3 to TRBJ2-3; D may correspond to TRBD1 or TRBD2 (5 bases each). V gave up 5 bases and J gave up 0 bases, with 12 bases separating them. Germline CDR1 reads SGHNT; CDR2 reads YENEEA. There are 15 residues in the CDR3. The CDR3 sequence: CASSPSGPSTDTQYF. The CDR3, as DNA: TGTGCCAGCAGCCCCTCGGGGCCTAGCACAGATACGCAGTATTTT.

This clonotype was recorded many times. The CDR3 region is CSAPSGNEQFF. The CDR3 DNA is TGCAGTGCCCCCTCTGGGAATGAGCAGTTCTTC. This chain joins TRBV20-1 and TRBJ2-1; no firm D call. The ends were cut back, 6 bases at V and 7 bases at J, with 10 bases in the middle. This CDR3 contains 11 residues. Germline lookup yields CDR1 DFQATT and CDR2 SNEGSKA (reference sequence).

The table lists this clonotype with many counts. J is TRBJ1-1 and V is TRBV18; D ambiguous. Trimming took 6 bases from V and 4 from J, leaving 15 bases between them. Germline V gene data show CDR1 as KGHSH and CDR2 as LQKENI. The CDR3 covers 14 residues. The CDR3 here is CASSLDRETTEAFF. DNA of the CDR3: TGTGCCAGCTCGCTTGACCGGGAGACCACTGAAGCTTTCTTT.

This rearrangement joins TRBV28 to TRBJ2-7; 12 nucleotides align to TRBD2. Germline-derived CDR1 and CDR2 are MDHEN and SYDVKM. Trimming cost V 4 bases and J 5 bases; bases outside gene matches: 15. The CDR3 has 18 amino acids. The CDR3, as DNA: TGTGCCAGCAGTTCCCCTTTACTAGCGGGGGGTACCAGGAACGAGCAGTACTTC. Its translation: CASSSPLLAGGTRNEQYF. The entire variable domain, with the rest obtained from reference TRBV28 and TRBJ2-7, is as follows: DVKVTQSSRYLVKRTGEKVFLECVQDMDHENMFWYRQDPGLGLRLIYFSYDVKMKEKGDIPEGYSVSREKKERFSLILESASTNQTSMYLCASSSPLLAGGTRNEQYFGPGTRLTVT.

This clonotype was seen many times. The chain uses TRBV2 and TRBJ2-7; tentatively, D is TRBD2 (5 bases). The CDR3 runs to 13 residues. CDR1 is SNHLY and CDR2 is FYNNEI in the germline V gene. V was cut by 6 bases and J by 6 bases, with 15 bases left in between. The CDR3 DNA follows: TGTGCCAGCAGCACTAGGGTTCCCGGCGAGCAGTACTTC. Protein: CASSTRVPGEQYF.

This rearrangement joins TRBV6-5 to TRBJ2-3; possibly TRBD1 or TRBD2 for D (5 bases each). This CDR3 is built from 15 residues. With 3 bases removed from V and 1 base from J, the gap between germline ends came to 11 bases. The V gene's germline CDR1 is MNHEY and CDR2 SVGAGI. CDR3 sequence: CASSYQGDGTDTQYF. For the CDR3, the DNA is TGTGCCAGCAGTTATCAGGGAGACGGCACAGATACGCAGTATTTT.

This clonotype appeared many times. DNA of the CDR3: TGTGCCAGCTTGACGGCCCTGAACACTGAAGCTTTCTTT. This gives the protein CASLTALNTEAFF. The genes are TRBV6-1 and TRBJ1-1; the D is unclear. The length of the CDR3 is 13 residues. The V and J ends lost 8 bases and 0 bases respectively, with 10 bases between them. Germline CDR1 and CDR2: MNHNS and SASEGT.

The table lists this clonotype with a few counts. V gene TRBV6-1 combines with J gene TRBJ2-7, with a tentative D call TRBD1 (5 bases). Per germline, CDR1 MNHNS and CDR2 SASEGT. CDR3 length: 13 residues. Trimming stripped 7 bases from V and 1 base from J, with 11 bases between. CDR3 sequence: CASKETGSYEQYF. The CDR3 DNA reads TGTGCCAGCAAGGAAACAGGTTCCTACGAGCAGTACTTC.